The 24 T cell receptor beta chains below all came from one sample that was sequenced in a study of Ad26.COV2.S vaccination and SARS-CoV-2 variants (dated by TCRdb to about 2021). The library was made by the immunoSEQ multiplex PCR assay. TCRdb obtained this table from immuneACCESS and retained in-frame rearrangements with V and J assigned. These tables miss some clones; where compared with another copy, unresolved V genes account for less than half of the shortfall, and the remainder is unexplained. Present in this sample are about 400,000 clones, around 91% of which were seen just once. The leading ten clones occupy 1.9% of the sample. The meaning of the sample's treatment or condition label: some 20 received Ad26.COV2.S at low or high dose, single or two shots; about 5 received placebo; per-sample allocation not given. For vaccine and placebo recipients, repertoires were sequenced using samples collected on day 63 after the first injection.

The sequencing used peripheral blood, collected in a trial of Ad26.COV2.S vaccine versus placebo. Receptors were obtained from a person aged 18-60 years who received the Ad26.COV2.S COVID-19 vaccine or a placebo.

V is TRBV11-1 and J is TRBJ2-1; D possibly corresponds to TRBD2 (6 bases). Trimming stripped 3 bases from V and 9 bases from J, with 12 bases between. Germline CDR1 and CDR2: SGHAT and FQDESV (reference sequence). This CDR3 is 13 amino acids long. The CDR3 region has the DNA TGTGCCAGCAGCTTCCGGGACTCGCGTGAGCAGTTCTTC. It is translated as CASSFRDSREQFF.

This chain connects TRBV28 to TRBJ1-4; 10 nucleotides align to TRBD1. Trimming at V came to 8 bases and at J to 6 bases, leaving 3 bases not matched to a gene. The length of the CDR3 is 13 residues. The germline CDR1 and CDR2 sequences are MDHEN and SYDVKM. CDR3 sequence reads: CASYDRGHEKLFF. DNA of the CDR3: TGTGCCAGCTACGACAGGGGGCATGAAAAACTGTTTTTT.

V is TRBV6-2 or TRBV6-3 and J is TRBJ1-1, with D possibly matching TRBD1 (5 bases). The CDR3 is 14 amino acids. Germline V lookup: CDR1 MNHEY, CDR2 SVGEGT. Deletions cut 3 bases from V and 8 bases from J, with 16 bases between. In nucleotides, the CDR3 is TGTGCCAGCAGTTATTGGCCAGGGACGCAAGAAGCTTTCTTT. It yields the protein CASSYWPGTQEAFF.

The V call is TRBV5-1, the J call TRBJ2-1; D remains unclear. Trimming removed 1 base at V and 4 bases at J, with 6 bases between. CDR1 and CDR2 from the germline V gene are SGHRS and YFSETQ. This CDR3 is 13 amino acids long. The CDR3 coding sequence is TGCGCCAGCAGCTTGTACCCGTACAATGAGCAGTTCTTC. Amino acid sequence: CASSLYPYNEQFF.

This chain joins TRBV6-5 and TRBJ2-5; D remains ambiguous. Trimming pared 8 bases from V and 5 bases from J, leaving 12 bases between. Germline CDR1 and CDR2: MNHEY and SVGAGI. The CDR3 sequence is 12 residues long. DNA of the CDR3: TGTGCCAGCGCCAGATCCTCGGAGACCCAGTACTTC. Translated, it gives CASARSSETQYF.

The J gene is TRBJ2-2, the V gene TRBV18; 7 bases line up with TRBD1. The CDR3 sequence is 13 residues long. CDR1 is KGHSH and CDR2 is LQKENI in the germline V gene. V was pared by 6 bases and J by 4 bases, with 2 bases of the junction left unmatched. The CDR3 is CASSPGGTGELFF. For the CDR3, the DNA is TGTGCCAGCTCGCCAGGGGGCACCGGGGAGCTGTTTTTT.

V gene TRBV5-1 combines with J gene TRBJ2-3, with D perhaps matching TRBD1 or TRBD2 (5 bases each). Germline values: CDR1 SGHRS, CDR2 YFSETQ. CDR3 length: 15 amino acids. V gave up 4 bases and J gave up 5 bases, with 17 bases separating them. The DNA for the CDR3 is TGCGCCAGCAGCCCCGGGGCAGGGCCTAAAGATACGCAGTATTTT. Translation gives CASSPGAGPKDTQYF.

The chain couples TRBV6-2 or TRBV6-3 to TRBJ2-7; D not resolved. The CDR3 is 13 residues long. Germline V CDR1 and CDR2: MNHEY, SVGEGT. V was trimmed by 6 bases and J by 4 bases, leaving 13 bases between them. CDR3 sequence (DNA): TGTGCCAGCAGCCCCATTCGGATATACGAGCAGTACTTC. Amino acid sequence: CASSPIRIYEQYF.

In its sample, this clone was seen once. The rearrangement links TRBV27 to TRBJ1-2; no firm D call. CDR1 and CDR2 (germline): MNHEY, SMNVEV (reference sequence). The CDR3 runs to 14 residues. Trimming took 5 bases from V and 3 from J, leaving 13 bases between them. The CDR3 region is CASSPRVSHYGYTF. CDR3 nucleotides: TGTGCCAGCAGTCCCCGCGTCAGTCACTATGGCTACACCTTC.

This clone was seen only once. The rearrangement links TRBV28 to TRBJ1-5; tentative D call: TRBD1 (5 bases). CDR3 length equals 15 residues. Trimming left V 2 bases short and J 0 bases short, with 8 bases between. Germline assignment: CDR1 MDHEN and CDR2 SYDVKM. The CDR3, as DNA: TGTGCCAGCAGTTTAAGGGGCCATAGCAATCAGCCCCAGCATTTT. Translation: CASSLRGHSNQPQHF.

The rearrangement joins TRBV2 to TRBJ1-1, with D unclear. CDR1 and CDR2 (germline): SNHLY, FYNNEI. The CDR3 is 13 residues long. With 3 bases removed from V and 1 base from J, the gap between germline ends came to 6 bases. The DNA of the CDR3 is TGTGCCAGCAGTGAGACCACGAACACTGAAGCTTTCTTT. Translation gives CASSETTNTEAFF.

The chain recombines TRBV9 with TRBJ2-1; TRBD2 is a possible D gene (5 bases). This CDR3 has 17 residues. V was pared by 0 bases and J by 6 bases, with 19 bases between. Per germline, CDR1 SGDLS and CDR2 YYNGEE. DNA for the CDR3: TGTGCCAGCAGCGTAGCTGGAGGAACCTCTTGGCGCAATGAGCAGTTCTTC. This translates into CASSVAGGTSWRNEQFF. The full variable domain, with the rest looked up from reference TRBV9 and TRBJ2-1, is DSGVTQTPKHLITATGQRVTLRCSPRSGDLSVYWYQQSLDQGLQFLIQYYNGEERAKGNILERFSAQQFPDLHSELNLSSLELGDSALYFCASSVAGGTSWRNEQFFGPGTRLTVL.

The J gene is TRBJ2-4, the V gene TRBV19; 8 bases match TRBD1. CDR3 size: 18 residues. CDR1 LNHDA and CDR2 SQIVND come from the germline V gene (reference sequence). Trimming took 3 bases from V and 1 from J; bases not matched to a gene: 11. CDR3 sequence reads: CASSMRGFGTGAKNIQYF. The DNA for the CDR3 is TGTGCCAGTAGTATGAGGGGGTTCGGGACAGGTGCCAAAAACATTCAGTACTTC.

This chain uses TRBV30 with TRBJ2-1, with 7 bases fitting TRBD1. In germline, CDR1 is GTSNPN, CDR2 SVGIG (reference sequence). This CDR3 contains 15 residues. The junction had 10 bases not matched to a gene; V was cut back by 1 base and J by 7 bases. CDR3 sequence: CAWSAPGQILNEQFF. Here the CDR3 DNA reads TGTGCCTGGAGTGCCCCGGGACAGATTCTAAATGAGCAGTTCTTC.

This sequence joins TRBV19 and TRBJ1-5; possibly TRBD1 for D (5 bases). This CDR3 comprises 15 residues. Germline assignment: CDR1 LNHDA and CDR2 SQIVND (reference sequence). Deletions cut 7 bases from V and 4 bases from J, with 17 bases between. The CDR3 spells CASTVTGGANQPQHF. CDR3 nucleotide sequence: TGTGCCAGTACAGTCACCGGGGGTGCGAATCAGCCCCAGCATTTT.

CDR3 nucleotide sequence: TGTGCCAGCGGAGACTATAGGGGGCTTGGCACTGAAGCTTTCTTT. As protein: CASGDYRGLGTEAFF. The gene calls are TRBV27 and TRBJ1-1; 7 bases agree with TRBD1. J lost 4 bases, V lost 8 bases, and 13 bases had no gene match. The CDR3 is 15 amino acids. Germline values: CDR1 MNHEY, CDR2 SMNVEV (reference sequence).

This chain links TRBV10-3 with TRBJ2-1, with 12 bases fitting TRBD2. Germline assignment: CDR1 ENHRY and CDR2 SYGVKD. Trimming took 2 bases from V and 9 from J; bases not matched to a gene: 8. This CDR3 region has 16 residues. This chain's CDR3 is CAISEPLAGGSTEQFF. The CDR3 DNA sequence: TGTGCCATCAGTGAGCCACTAGCGGGAGGAAGCACTGAGCAGTTCTTC.

The count of this clone is one. V and J are TRBV28 and TRBJ1-4; no clear D. Germline CDR1 is MDHEN and CDR2 is SYDVKM. The CDR3 sequence is 14 residues long. The ends were cut back, 8 bases at V and 8 bases at J, with 18 bases in the middle. In DNA, the CDR3 is TGTGCCAGCGGAATCCGAAAGGGTGGGGAAAAACTGTTTTTT. This encodes CASGIRKGGEKLFF.

A note on this clone: Within the sample, other DNA sequences also encode this same CDR3. The chain joins TRBV2 to TRBJ2-2, with 8 bases identical to TRBD1. V was pared by 6 bases and J by 0 bases, with 3 bases of the junction left unmatched. CDR1 and CDR2 (germline): SNHLY, FYNNEI. The CDR3 length is 15 residues. The DNA for the CDR3 is TGTGCCAGCAGCTTGGACAGGGCGAACACCGGGGAGCTGTTTTTT. This gives the protein CASSLDRANTGELFF.

In the case of this clone: At one end, the junction sequence differs from germline, possibly due to a read error. The chain has TRBV10-1 and TRBJ2-1, with 11 bases lining up with TRBD1. This CDR3 has 19 residues. CDR1 and CDR2 from the germline V gene are WNHNN and SYGVQD (reference sequence). The CDR3, as DNA: TGCACCAGCATCTATGAAAGGGGGACAGGGGGATCTCACTACAATGAGCAGTTCTTC. Translated, it gives CTSIYERGTGGSHYNEQFF.

V gene TRBV19 combines with J gene TRBJ2-2; 10 nucleotides match TRBD2. J lost 4 bases, V lost 5 bases, and 7 bases had no gene match. Per the germline V gene, CDR1 is LNHDA and CDR2 is SQIVND (reference sequence). CDR3 length equals 16 residues. The CDR3, as DNA: TGTGCCAGTAGTCTCCTAGCGGGAGCGGGCACCGGGGAGCTGTTTTTT. This codes for CASSLLAGAGTGELFF.

As to this clone: The germline gene is not matched at one end of the junction; a read error may be the cause. This rearrangement joins TRBV30 to TRBJ1-3; D uncertain. The CDR3 is made up of 11 amino acids. Germline assignment: CDR1 GTSNPN and CDR2 SVGIG (reference sequence). The DNA for the CDR3 is TGTGCCTGGAGTTCTGAAAACACCATATATTTT. Amino acid sequence: CAWSSENTIYF.

The rearrangement uses TRBV3-1 (or the pseudogene TRBV3-2) and TRBJ1-4; perhaps TRBD1 as D (6 bases). V was trimmed by 0 bases and J by 8 bases, leaving 10 bases between them. CDR3 length equals 14 residues. Germline V gene lookup returns CDR1 LGHDT and CDR2 YNNKEL (reference sequence). The CDR3 protein is CASSQDAGAEKLFF. The DNA of the CDR3 is TGTGCCAGCAGCCAAGATGCGGGGGCCGAAAAACTGTTTTTT.

This clone occurred once. The rearrangement uses TRBV3-1 (or the pseudogene TRBV3-2) and TRBJ2-7; 8 nucleotides agree with TRBD2. The ends lost 2 bases at V and 2 bases at J; junction bases unmatched: 5. Germline CDR1 is LGHDT and CDR2 is YNNKEL (reference sequence). The CDR3 runs to 15 residues. Written as DNA, the CDR3 is TGTGCCAGCAGCCAAAATAGCGGGGAACCCTACGAGCAGTACTTC. Residues: CASSQNSGEPYEQYF.